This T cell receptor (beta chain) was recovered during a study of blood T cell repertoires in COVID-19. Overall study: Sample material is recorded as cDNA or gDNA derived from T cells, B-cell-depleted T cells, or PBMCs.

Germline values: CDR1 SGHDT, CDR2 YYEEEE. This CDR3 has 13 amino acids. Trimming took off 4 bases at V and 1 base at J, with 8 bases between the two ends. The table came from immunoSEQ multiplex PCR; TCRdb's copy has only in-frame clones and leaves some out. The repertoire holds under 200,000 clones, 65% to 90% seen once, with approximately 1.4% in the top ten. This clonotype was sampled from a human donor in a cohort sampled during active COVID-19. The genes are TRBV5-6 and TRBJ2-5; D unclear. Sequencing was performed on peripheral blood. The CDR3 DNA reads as TGTGCCAGCAGCCGTAGAGGCCAAGAGACCCAGTACTTC. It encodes CASSRRGQETQYF.